Detailed here is one T cell receptor (beta chain). Its antigen is as yet unknown. This specimen comes from a study of shared clonotypes between healthy human individuals. General study points: The study sampled only blood, and tissue repertoires likely differ.

Nashville, Tennessee was home to all donors, who were Caucasian adults. Researchers divided each subset's genomic DNA evenly across several immunoSEQ plates. Repertoires were generated with immunoSEQ multiplex PCR, while TCRdb's copy carries only in-frame clones and drops some. The sample yields about 2 million clones, over 85% seen once. The V and J ends lost 5 bases and 6 bases, in that order; junction bases with no gene match: 8. The CDR3 runs to 15 residues. The germline gives CDR1 SEHNR, CDR2 FQNEAQ (reference sequence). The chain couples TRBV7-9 to TRBJ2-3, with TRBD2 matching over 10 bases. The sequenced material came from naive CD4+ T cells sorted from blood. Subset meaning: CD45RA+ positively selected. This receptor was obtained from a man aged 18 to 30 in good health. CDR3 DNA sequence: TGTGCCAGCAGCCCTAGCGGGAGAGGACAGGATACGCAGTATTTT. It yields the protein CASSPSGRGQDTQYF.